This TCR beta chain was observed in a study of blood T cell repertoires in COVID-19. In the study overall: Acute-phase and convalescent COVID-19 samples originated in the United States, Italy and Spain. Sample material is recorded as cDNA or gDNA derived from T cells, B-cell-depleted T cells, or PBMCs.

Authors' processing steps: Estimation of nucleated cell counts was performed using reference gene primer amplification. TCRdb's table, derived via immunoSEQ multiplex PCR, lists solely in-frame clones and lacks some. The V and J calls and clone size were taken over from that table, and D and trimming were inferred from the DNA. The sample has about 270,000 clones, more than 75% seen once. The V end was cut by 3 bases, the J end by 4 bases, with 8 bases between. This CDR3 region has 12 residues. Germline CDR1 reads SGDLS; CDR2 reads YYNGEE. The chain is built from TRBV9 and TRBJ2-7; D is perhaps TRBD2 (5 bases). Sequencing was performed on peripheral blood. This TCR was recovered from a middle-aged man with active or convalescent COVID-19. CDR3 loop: CASSERGYEQYF. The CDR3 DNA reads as TGTGCCAGCAGCGAACGAGGGTACGAGCAGTACTTC.